Presented here are 30 T cell receptor beta chains from one specimen sequenced in a study of cytomegalovirus exposure and HLA in healthy donors. Amplification used 60 Vbeta primers and 13 Jbeta primers. Some clones are missing from TCRdb's copy, which holds only in-frame ones; the method was immunoSEQ multiplex PCR. The sample includes 150,000 to 200,000 clones, approximately 80% seen only once; the top ten take approximately 5.4%. What was sequenced was PBMCs. The receptors stem from a woman aged 30 to 39 in good health and CMV-seropositive.

This clone was observed once. The rearrangement joins TRBV29-1 to TRBJ2-5; the match to TRBD1 covers 9 bases. The CDR3 is made up of 14 amino acids. Germline V lookup: CDR1 SQVTM, CDR2 ANQGSEA. V dropped 7 bases and J dropped 0; count of bases not matched to a gene: 6. In DNA, the CDR3 is TGCAGCGCATCGGGACAGGGCTACCAAGAGACCCAGTACTTC. Translating it yields CSASGQGYQETQYF.

The chain combines TRBV5-6 with TRBJ1-1, with 8 positions matching TRBD1. The junction had 13 bases not matched to a gene; V was cut back by 9 bases and J by 0 bases. The CDR3 has 16 amino acids. Germline assignment: CDR1 SGHDT and CDR2 YYEEEE. As DNA, the CDR3 is TGTGCCACCTGGACAGGGCCTTACTCGATGAACACTGAAGCTTTCTTT. This sequence encodes CATWTGPYSMNTEAFF.

The rearrangement links TRBV7-2 to TRBJ1-1; D possibly corresponds to TRBD1 (5 bases). Trimming took 1 base from V and 1 from J, leaving 7 bases between them. In germline, CDR1 is SGHTA, CDR2 FQGNSA. There are 14 residues in the CDR3. CDR3 in DNA: TGTGCCAGCAGCTTAGGACAGCAGAACACTGAAGCTTTCTTT. Translation: CASSLGQQNTEAFF.

This chain joins TRBV6-6 and TRBJ2-1; the D is unclear. The length of the CDR3 is 11 residues. Germline V gives CDR1 MNHNY, CDR2 SVGAGI (reference sequence). V lost 6 bases and J lost 7, with 7 bases in between. The CDR3 loop is CASSLMNEQFF. CDR3 nucleotide sequence: TGTGCCAGCAGCCTAATGAATGAGCAGTTCTTC.

The rearrangement uses TRBV9 and TRBJ2-1; the D gene is possibly TRBD2 (6 bases). Germline-derived CDR1 and CDR2 are SGDLS and YYNGEE. The CDR3 consists of 13 residues. V lost 3 bases and J lost 8, with 12 bases in between. The chain's CDR3 is CASSDREYDEQFF. The CDR3 DNA sequence: TGTGCCAGCAGCGACCGGGAGTATGATGAGCAGTTCTTC.

V gene TRBV5-1 combines with J gene TRBJ2-7; D may be TRBD1 (6 bases). The germline gives CDR1 SGHRS, CDR2 YFSETQ. Trimming took off 3 bases at V and 5 bases at J, with 12 bases between the two ends. The length of the CDR3 is 13 residues. The CDR3 region is CASSSGTIDEQYF. DNA for the CDR3: TGCGCCAGCAGCTCCGGGACAATTGACGAGCAGTACTTC.

J is TRBJ2-1 and V is TRBV27; TRBD2 matches 9 bases. The CDR3 has 15 residues. The V gene end was trimmed by 2 bases and the J gene end by 7 bases; junction bases not matched to a gene: 6. Germline CDR1 reads MNHEY; CDR2 reads SMNVEV (reference sequence). CDR3 residues: CASSLGREGLNEQFF. The CDR3 DNA sequence: TGTGCCAGCAGTTTAGGGCGGGAGGGCCTAAATGAGCAGTTCTTC.

The DNA of the CDR3 is TGTGCCAGTTCCCGGGTCGGCTCTGGAAACACCATATATTTT. As protein: CASSRVGSGNTIYF. The rearrangement uses TRBV19 and TRBJ1-3, with D unresolved. Germline values: CDR1 LNHDA, CDR2 SQIVND (reference sequence). The CDR3 contains 14 residues. Trimming removed 8 bases from V and 0 bases from J, with 11 bases in between.

The CDR3: CASSSQGAQNYGYTF. CDR3 sequence (DNA): TGTGCCAGCAGCTCACAGGGGGCGCAAAACTATGGCTACACCTTC. This chain links TRBV7-9 with TRBJ1-2; TRBD1 agrees at 9 bases. From germline, CDR1 is SEHNR and CDR2 FQNEAQ (reference sequence). The CDR3 is 15 amino acids. The J segment lost 2 bases and the V segment lost 4 bases, leaving 5 bases of the junction unmatched.

This clone was picked up one time. This chain joins TRBV9 and TRBJ2-1, with D possibly being TRBD1 (6 bases). The germline V gene encodes CDR1 SGDLS and CDR2 YYNGEE. Deletions cut 4 bases from V and 3 bases from J, with 17 bases between. The CDR3 consists of 16 residues. The CDR3 region has the DNA TGTGCCAGCAGCTTCACGCGCCGACAGGTCTACAATGAGCAGTTCTTC. This translates into CASSFTRRQVYNEQFF.

The V gene is TRBV28, the J gene TRBJ2-5; no clear D gene. The CDR3 is 12 residues long. V was clipped by 5 bases and J by 7 bases, with 11 bases between them. Germline CDR1 and CDR2: MDHEN and SYDVKM. The DNA of the CDR3 is TGTGCCAGCAGTATAGACTCCGGGACCCAGTACTTC. Translation: CASSIDSGTQYF.

V gene TRBV7-9 combines with J gene TRBJ1-5, with TRBD1 as a possible D gene (6 bases). Germline-derived CDR1 and CDR2 are SEHNR and FQNEAQ (reference sequence). The CDR3 covers 14 residues. Trimming took off 4 bases at V and 11 bases at J, with 18 bases between the two ends. The CDR3 reads CASSSDRPGGSQHF. CDR3 DNA: TGTGCCAGCAGCTCAGACAGGCCCGGCGGGTCCCAGCATTTT.

The table lists this clone with a few counts. V gene TRBV7-2 combines with J gene TRBJ1-1; unclear D gene. This CDR3 has 14 residues. Germline CDR1 and CDR2: SGHTA and FQGNSA. The V gene lost 2 bases and the J gene lost 3 bases, with 10 bases spanning the gap. This chain's CDR3 is CASSLYRGYTEAFF. The CDR3 bases are TGTGCCAGCAGCTTATATCGGGGTTACACTGAAGCTTTCTTT.

V gene TRBV5-1 combines with J gene TRBJ1-2, with 8 bases fitting TRBD1. Trimming at V came to 4 bases and at J to 8 bases, leaving 10 bases not matched to a gene. Germline V gene data show CDR1 as SGHRS and CDR2 as YFSETQ. CDR3 length equals 14 residues. The CDR3 nucleotides are TGCGCCAGCAGCCCTACAGGGACAGGAATGGGCTACACCTTC. Translated: CASSPTGTGMGYTF.

V usage is TRBV5-4 and J usage is TRBJ1-6; 9 bases are shared with TRBD1. The CDR3 has 14 residues. Germline V lookup: CDR1 SGHNT, CDR2 YYREEE (reference sequence). With 4 bases clipped from V and 8 bases from J, the junction kept 4 bases outside the gene matches. The CDR3 DNA reads TGTGCCAGCAGCGCCGGGACAGGGTATTCACCCCTCCACTTT. Translated: CASSAGTGYSPLHF.

The J gene is TRBJ2-3, the V gene TRBV7-2; TRBD2 matches 9 bases. The CDR3 sequence is 15 residues long. The germline V gene encodes CDR1 SGHTA and CDR2 FQGNSA. V trimming: 2 bases; J trimming: 7 bases; junction bases outside the gene matches: 7. For the CDR3, the DNA is TGTGCCAGCAGCTTATATGAAGCGGGGGGAAATACGCAGTATTTT. It is translated as CASSLYEAGGNTQYF. Full variable domain (remainder filled in from reference TRBV7-2 and TRBJ2-3): GAGVSQSPSNKVTEKGKDVELRCDPISGHTALYWYRQSLGQGLEFLIYFQGNSAPDKSGLPSDRFSAERTGGSVSTLTIQRTQQEDSAVYLCASSLYEAGGNTQYFGPGTRLTVL.

V is TRBV27 and J is TRBJ1-2; 12 nucleotides align to TRBD1. CDR3 length equals 15 residues. The germline V gene encodes CDR1 MNHEY and CDR2 SMNVEV (reference sequence). After removal of 0 bases from V and 8 bases from J, the junction contained 4 bases not matched to a gene. Here the CDR3 reads CASSLSGTGGVGYTF. DNA for the CDR3: TGTGCCAGCAGTTTATCGGGGACAGGGGGCGTAGGCTACACCTTC.

The rearrangement uses TRBV7-8 and TRBJ2-2, with D maybe TRBD2 (6 bases). This CDR3 has 16 amino acids. Germline lookup yields CDR1 SGHVS and CDR2 FQNEAQ. Trimming cost V 1 base and J 1 base, with 10 bases left between them. CDR3 region: CASSLVGGENTGELFF. The CDR3 DNA reads TGTGCCAGCAGCTTAGTAGGCGGGGAGAACACCGGGGAGCTGTTTTTT.

The chain links TRBV7-8 to TRBJ2-3, with a weak D call TRBD2 (7 bases). The germline V gene has CDR1 SGHVS and CDR2 FQNEAQ. The CDR3 covers 14 residues. V shed 7 bases and J shed 4 bases, with 15 bases lying between them. In DNA form, the CDR3 reads TGTGCCAGCACCCGATTAGGGGGGGCAGATACGCAGTATTTT. This translates into CASTRLGGADTQYF.

This chain connects TRBV5-1 to TRBJ2-2; 7 nucleotides agree with TRBD2. After removal of 3 bases from V and 6 bases from J, the junction contained 8 bases not matched to a gene. This CDR3 is 15 amino acids long. The V gene's germline CDR1 is SGHRS and CDR2 YFSETQ. The CDR3 nucleotides read TGCGCCAGCAGCTCCGCCGTAGCGGGCTCCGGGGAGCTGTTTTTT. Its protein product is CASSSAVAGSGELFF.

This rearrangement joins TRBV4-1 to TRBJ1-1; D is uncertain. This CDR3 comprises 16 residues. Germline CDR1 MGHRA, CDR2 YSYEKL. Deletions cut 3 bases from V and 8 bases from J, with 22 bases between. The CDR3 protein is CASSHGNIGSPGEAFF. The CDR3 region has the DNA TGCGCCAGCAGCCACGGAAACATAGGGAGCCCCGGGGAAGCTTTCTTT.

This clone was observed a single time. J is TRBJ2-5 and V is TRBV10-3, with D maybe TRBD2 (6 bases). Germline V gene data show CDR1 as ENHRY and CDR2 as SYGVKD. V was cut by 6 bases and J by 5 bases, with 16 bases left in between. The CDR3 is 14 amino acids. The chain's CDR3 is CAISPGTPGETQYF. The CDR3 nucleotides read TGTGCCATCAGCCCCGGGACTCCTGGGGAGACCCAGTACTTC.

The gene calls are TRBV18 and TRBJ2-5; 13 nucleotides align to TRBD2. Germline lookup yields CDR1 KGHSH and CDR2 LQKENI. J gave up 2 bases and V 3 bases, and 18 bases lay outside the gene matches. CDR3 length equals 21 residues. The CDR3 spells CASSPYSLTSGRRWWQETQYF. The DNA of the CDR3 is TGTGCCAGCTCACCTTACTCCTTGACTAGCGGGAGGAGATGGTGGCAAGAGACCCAGTACTTC.

This chain links TRBV6-5 with TRBJ2-7; 11 bases map to TRBD2. The CDR3 is 15 amino acids. Trimming took 0 bases from V and 5 from J; bases not matched to a gene: 3. Germline V gene sequence: CDR1 MNHEY, CDR2 SVGAGI. The CDR3 DNA reads TGTGCCAGCAGTTACTCCCGACTAGCGGGGCACGAGCAGTACTTC. It codes for CASSYSRLAGHEQYF.

This rearrangement joins TRBV27 to TRBJ2-3, with D maybe TRBD1 (5 bases). Trimming stripped 4 bases from V and 1 base from J, with 21 bases between. Looked up from germline, CDR1 is MNHEY and CDR2 is SMNVEV (reference sequence). The CDR3 contains 18 residues. As DNA, the CDR3 is TGTGCCAGCAGTTCAGACAGATCAACTACCTTTCGCACAGATACGCAGTATTTT. Its translation is CASSSDRSTTFRTDTQYF.

This clone was seen a single time. The chain carries TRBV27 and TRBJ1-5, with a tentative D call TRBD1 (5 bases). Germline-derived CDR1 and CDR2 are MNHEY and SMNVEV (reference sequence). The CDR3 is 14 amino acids. V was trimmed by 2 bases and J by 5 bases, leaving 10 bases between them. CDR3 amino acids: CASSLRQGHQPQHF. The CDR3 nucleotides read TGTGCCAGCAGTTTAAGGCAGGGTCATCAGCCCCAGCATTTT.

V gene TRBV10-3 combines with J gene TRBJ1-2; D remains unclear. Trimming left V 3 bases short and J 6 bases short, with 11 bases between. There are 13 residues in the CDR3. Germline CDR1 reads ENHRY; CDR2 reads SYGVKD. The CDR3 DNA sequence: TGTGCCATCAGTGATGGTACAGAAGATGGCTACACCTTC. Its translation is CAISDGTEDGYTF.

This chain links TRBV2 with TRBJ1-2, with D uncertain. Germline assignment: CDR1 SNHLY and CDR2 FYNNEI. The V end was cut by 4 bases, the J end by 6 bases, with 6 bases between. The length of the CDR3 is 11 residues. CDR3 sequence: CASSVGNGYTF. CDR3 sequence (DNA): TGTGCCAGCAGTGTCGGGAATGGCTACACCTTC.

This chain uses TRBV9 with TRBJ2-4; D may be TRBD2 (6 bases). The CDR3 contains 14 residues. Germline-derived CDR1 and CDR2 are SGDLS and YYNGEE. The V end lost 0 bases, the J end lost 6 bases, and 10 bases lay between the germline ends. CDR3 DNA sequence: TGTGCCAGCAGCGTAGCTGCTAGCGTAAACATTCAGTACTTC. Its protein product is CASSVAASVNIQYF.

This clone is a singleton in its sample. The J gene is TRBJ1-1, the V gene TRBV7-9, with D perhaps matching TRBD1 (5 bases). CDR1 is SEHNR, CDR2 FQNEAQ, per germline (reference sequence). V dropped 4 bases and J dropped 8 bases, with 11 bases sitting between them. The CDR3 runs 12 residues. The CDR3 coding sequence is TGTGCCAGCAGCTCCCCGGGGGAGGAAGCTTTCTTT. It is translated as CASSSPGEEAFF.